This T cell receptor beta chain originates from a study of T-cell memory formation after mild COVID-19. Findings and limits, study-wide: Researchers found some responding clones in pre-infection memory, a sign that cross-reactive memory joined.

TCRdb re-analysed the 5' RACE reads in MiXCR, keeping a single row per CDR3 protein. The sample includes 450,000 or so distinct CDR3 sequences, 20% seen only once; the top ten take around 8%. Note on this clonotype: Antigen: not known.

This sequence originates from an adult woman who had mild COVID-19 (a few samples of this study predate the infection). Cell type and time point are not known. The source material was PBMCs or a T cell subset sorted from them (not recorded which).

The CDR3 coding sequence is TGTGCCAGCTCGTCGTACGGTCACCAAGAGACCCAGTACTTC. It codes for CASSSYGHQETQYF. The gene calls are TRBV18 and TRBJ2-5; D uncertain. The CDR3 runs to 14 residues. The V gene lost 6 bases and the J gene lost 0 bases, with 11 bases spanning the gap. The germline V gene has CDR1 KGHSH and CDR2 LQKENI.